Below are 23 T cell receptor beta chains sequenced from a single sample in a study of identical twins. TCRdb re-analysed the 5' RACE reads in MiXCR, keeping a single row per CDR3 protein. Of about 890,000 distinct CDR3 sequences listed, roughly 12% are singletons. These same records also appear under a second study, on yellow fever vaccine responses in identical twins.

Material for sequencing was PBMCs. These TCRs come from a woman aged 18-29 years in good health.

The chain has TRBV5-4 and TRBJ1-2; D is possibly TRBD1 (5 bases). Looked up from germline, CDR1 is SGHNT and CDR2 is YYREEE (reference sequence). V was trimmed by 1 base and J by 0 bases, leaving 10 bases between them. CDR3 size: 15 residues. CDR3 region: CASSLKQASNYGYTF. DNA of the CDR3: TGTGCCAGCAGCTTGAAACAGGCCTCTAACTATGGCTACACCTTC.

This clonotype was observed a few times. J is TRBJ2-3 and V is TRBV20-1; TRBD2 matches at 8 bases. The CDR3 length is 11 residues. From germline, CDR1 is DFQATT and CDR2 SNEGSKA (reference sequence). CDR3 in DNA: TGCGGGCGGGGGGAAACAGATACGCAGTATTTT. As protein: CGRGETDTQYF.

This clonotype was seen ten or more times. The rearrangement uses TRBV7-8 and TRBJ2-2, with 9 bases matching TRBD1. CDR3 length: 14 amino acids. With 4 bases clipped from V and 5 bases from J, the junction kept 2 bases outside the gene matches. Germline lookup yields CDR1 SGHVS and CDR2 FQNEAQ. This chain's CDR3 is CASSYRGQTGELFF. CDR3 bases: TGTGCCAGCAGCTACAGGGGGCAAACCGGGGAGCTGTTTTTT. Together with reference TRBV7-8 and TRBJ2-2, the CDR3 gives the full variable domain: GAGVSQSPRYKVAKRGQDVALRCDPISGHVSLFWYQQALGQGPEFLTYFQNEAQLDKSGLPSDRFFAERPEGSVSTLKIQRTQQEDSAVYLCASSYRGQTGELFFGEGSRLTVL.

Comment on this clonotype: At one end, the junction sequence differs from germline, possibly due to a read error. The CDR3 sequence: CACRTTGTSGGTPYNEQFF. The CDR3, as DNA: TGTGCCTGCAGAACCACCGGGACTAGCGGGGGGACACCCTACAATGAGCAGTTCTTC. This chain uses TRBV28 with TRBJ2-1, with 15 bases identical to TRBD2. The CDR3 runs 19 residues. Germline V gives CDR1 MDHEN, CDR2 SYDVKM.

This clonotype was seen only once. The gene calls are TRBV20-1 and TRBJ2-1; D gene unclear. Trimming took off 1 base at V and 1 base at J, with 20 bases between the two ends. The V gene's germline CDR1 is DFQATT and CDR2 SNEGSKA (reference sequence). CDR3 size: 18 residues. The CDR3 here is CSARVISVVARSYNEQFF. The CDR3 DNA reads TGCAGTGCTAGAGTTATATCCGTGGTAGCCCGATCCTACAATGAGCAGTTCTTC.

The chain employs TRBV3-1 and TRBJ2-7; D is possibly TRBD2 (6 bases). Trimming shortened V by 4 bases and J by 0 bases, and 10 bases separated the two germline ends. This CDR3 is 14 amino acids long. Germline V gene data show CDR1 as LGHDT and CDR2 as YNNKEL (reference sequence). CDR3: CASSPAGPSYEQYF. The CDR3 bases are TGTGCCAGCAGCCCCGCGGGACCCTCCTACGAGCAGTACTTC.

This clonotype appeared a few times. The chain is built from TRBV6-1 and TRBJ2-7; 8 bases match TRBD1. This CDR3 region has 14 residues. The germline CDR1 and CDR2 sequences are MNHNS and SASEGT. Unmatched junction bases numbered 5, after V lost 4 bases and J lost 3 bases. The CDR3 region has the DNA TGTGCCAGCAGTGGCCACAGGGGGGACTACGAGCAGTACGTC. Residues: CASSGHRGDYEQYV.

This clonotype was observed many times. This rearrangement joins TRBV12-3 or TRBV12-4 to TRBJ1-3, with D possibly being TRBD1 (6 bases). The V gene lost 7 bases and the J gene lost 4 bases, with 11 bases spanning the gap. The CDR3 covers 13 residues. The CDR3 DNA follows: TGTGCCAGCACCCAGGGGCTAGGAAACACCATATATTTT. Its protein is CASTQGLGNTIYF.

This chain connects TRBV24-1 to TRBJ2-5, with TRBD1 matching over 8 bases. The CDR3 sequence is 16 residues long. Germline V gene data show CDR1 as KGHDR and CDR2 as SFDVKD. J gave up 2 bases and V 2 bases, and 6 bases lay outside the gene matches. The CDR3 DNA follows: TGTGCCACCAGTGATTCACCGGACAGGGCTCAAGAGACCCAGTACTTC. Amino acids: CATSDSPDRAQETQYF.

This clonotype was counted between two and nine times. The V and J genes are TRBV4-1 and TRBJ2-1; 7 nucleotides line up with TRBD2. The trim removed 4 bases at V and 3 bases at J, leaving 12 bases unmatched. Germline loops: CDR1 MGHRA, CDR2 YSYEKL. The CDR3 has 17 residues. This CDR3 reads CASSPEGLAEFYNEQFF. CDR3 sequence (DNA): TGCGCCAGCAGCCCGGAGGGGCTAGCGGAATTCTACAATGAGCAGTTCTTC.

This clonotype was seen repeatedly, ten times or more. This chain links TRBV14 with TRBJ2-3; tentatively, D is TRBD1 (6 bases). The CDR3 sequence is 14 residues long. V dropped 4 bases and J dropped 6 bases, with 14 bases sitting between them. CDR1 and CDR2 (germline): SGHDN, FVKESK. In DNA, the CDR3 is TGTGCCAGCAGCCCTCCTACAGGGTTGGATACGCAGTATTTT. It encodes CASSPPTGLDTQYF.

This clonotype was seen more than once but under ten times. The chain has TRBV19 and TRBJ2-1; perhaps TRBD2 as D (6 bases). The V and J ends lost 5 bases and 3 bases respectively, with 11 bases between them. The germline gives CDR1 LNHDA, CDR2 SQIVND (reference sequence). There are 14 residues in the CDR3. The CDR3 nucleotides are TGTGCCAGTAGTCAAGGGACTCACTACAATGAGCAGTTCTTC. Protein: CASSQGTHYNEQFF.

This clonotype was picked up a small number of times. The chain combines TRBV5-1 with TRBJ1-1, with D possibly TRBD1 on 5 matching bases. V lost 6 bases, J lost 2 bases, and 14 bases lay in between. CDR1 SGHRS and CDR2 YFSETQ come from the germline V gene. This CDR3 spans 14 amino acids. The CDR3 sequence is CASTQGPGNTEAFF. In nucleotides, the CDR3 is TGCGCCAGCACTCAGGGCCCAGGCAACACTGAAGCTTTCTTT.

This clonotype was seen many times. The chain recombines TRBV4-1 with TRBJ2-1; 10 nucleotides line up with TRBD1. This CDR3 comprises 16 residues. With 2 bases clipped from V and 3 bases from J, the junction kept 4 bases outside the gene matches. Germline loops: CDR1 MGHRA, CDR2 YSYEKL. The CDR3 reads CASSQSGQGDYNEQFF. Here the CDR3 DNA reads TGCGCCAGCAGCCAAAGCGGACAGGGGGACTACAATGAGCAGTTCTTC.

Ten or more counts support this clonotype. The CDR3 coding sequence is TGTGCCACCAGCAGTGACCTGGAGGCAGGCTACACCTTC. This translates into CATSSDLEAGYTF. This chain links TRBV15 with TRBJ1-2; no firm D call. Germline CDR1 LNHNV, CDR2 YYDKDF (reference sequence). The length of the CDR3 is 13 residues. Trimming pared 3 bases from V and 8 bases from J, leaving 13 bases between.

This clonotype occurred once. V is TRBV27 and J is TRBJ2-7; 8 nucleotides agree with TRBD1. The germline V gene encodes CDR1 MNHEY and CDR2 SMNVEV (reference sequence). V lost 3 bases to trimming and J lost 3 bases; unmatched junction nucleotides: 7. The CDR3 has 15 residues. In DNA, the CDR3 is TGTGCCAGCAGTTTGGGGACAGGCCTGCACTACGAGCAGTACTTC. Translated, it gives CASSLGTGLHYEQYF.

The chain has TRBV4-1 and TRBJ2-5; 13 bases map to TRBD2. With 3 bases clipped from V and 5 bases from J, the junction kept 12 bases outside the gene matches. The CDR3 spans 18 residues. Germline CDR1 is MGHRA and CDR2 is YSYEKL. The CDR3 sequence is CASSQERTSGSGAETQYF. Written as DNA, the CDR3 is TGCGCCAGCAGCCAGGAACGGACTAGCGGGAGTGGAGCGGAGACCCAGTACTTC.

This clonotype was seen many times. The J gene is TRBJ2-1, the V gene TRBV12-3 or TRBV12-4, with a weak D call TRBD2 (5 bases). The V end was cut by 7 bases, the J end by 7 bases, with 8 bases between. This CDR3 is 11 amino acids long. In DNA, the CDR3 is TGTGCCAGCACCCTAGCAAATGAGCAGTTCTTC. Its translation is CASTLANEQFF.

V gene TRBV6-1 combines with J gene TRBJ2-7; D remains unclear. The CDR3 has 11 amino acids. The ends were cut back, 4 bases at V and 4 bases at J, with 5 bases in the middle. Germline-derived CDR1 and CDR2 are MNHNS and SASEGT. CDR3 in DNA: TGTGCCAGCAGTGGGTGGTACGAGCAGTACGTC. Amino acids: CASSGWYEQYV.

This clonotype has a count of ten or more. The chain couples TRBV5-1 to TRBJ2-2; 7 nucleotides match TRBD1. The CDR3 totals 16 residues. V was clipped by 4 bases and J by 0 bases; unmatched bases: 6. Germline values: CDR1 SGHRS, CDR2 YFSETQ. The CDR3 DNA sequence: TGCGCCAGCAGCGTGGGGACAGAAACGAACACCGGGGAGCTGTTTTTT. Protein product: CASSVGTETNTGELFF.

The chain recombines TRBV29-1 with TRBJ2-1; weak D call: TRBD2 (6 bases). CDR3 size: 14 residues. Between the trimmed V and J ends, which lost 7 bases and 7 bases, there was a span of 20 bases. The germline CDR1 and CDR2 sequences are SQVTM and ANQGSEA. CDR3 in amino acids: CSGTLTGTGNEQFF. The CDR3 DNA reads TGCAGCGGAACCTTGACCGGGACTGGTAATGAGCAGTTCTTC.

The chain is built from TRBV3-1 and TRBJ2-7; the match to TRBD1 covers 9 bases. This CDR3 is 16 amino acids long. CDR1 is LGHDT and CDR2 is YNNKEL in the germline V gene (reference sequence). V shed 4 bases and J 1 base; nucleotides not matched to a gene: 8. The CDR3 sequence: CASSPLPGQGSYEQYF. DNA for the CDR3: TGTGCCAGCAGCCCCCTACCGGGACAGGGATCCTACGAGCAGTACTTC.

This clonotype was recorded at least ten times. The chain recombines TRBV7-9 with TRBJ2-7, with D hard to call. The CDR3 totals 12 residues. Germline-derived CDR1 and CDR2 are SEHNR and FQNEAQ (reference sequence). V gave up 1 base and J gave up 5 bases, with 6 bases separating them. CDR3 coding DNA: TGTGCCAGCAGCTTAGGGCTCCACGAGCAGTACTTC. Protein sequence: CASSLGLHEQYF.